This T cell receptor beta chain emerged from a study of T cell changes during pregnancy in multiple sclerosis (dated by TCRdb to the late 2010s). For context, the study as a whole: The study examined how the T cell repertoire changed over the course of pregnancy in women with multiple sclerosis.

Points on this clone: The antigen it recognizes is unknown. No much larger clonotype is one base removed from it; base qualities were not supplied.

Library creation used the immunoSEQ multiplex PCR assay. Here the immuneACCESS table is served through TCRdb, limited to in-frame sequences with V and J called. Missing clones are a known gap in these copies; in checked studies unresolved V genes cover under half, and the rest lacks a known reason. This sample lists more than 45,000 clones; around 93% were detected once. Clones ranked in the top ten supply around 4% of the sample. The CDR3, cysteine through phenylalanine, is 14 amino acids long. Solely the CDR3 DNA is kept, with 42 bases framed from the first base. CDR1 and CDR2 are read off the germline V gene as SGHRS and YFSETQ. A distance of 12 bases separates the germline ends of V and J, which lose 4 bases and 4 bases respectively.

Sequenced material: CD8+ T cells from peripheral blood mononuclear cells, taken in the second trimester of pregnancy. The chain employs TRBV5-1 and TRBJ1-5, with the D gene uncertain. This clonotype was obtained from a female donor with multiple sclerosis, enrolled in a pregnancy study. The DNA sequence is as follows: TGCGCCAGCAGCCAAGATCCGGGTAATCAGCCCCAGCATTTT. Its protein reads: CASSQDPGNQPQHF.